Following are 19 T cell receptor beta chains from one sample sequenced in a study of T cell changes during pregnancy in multiple sclerosis. Measured with immunoSEQ multiplex PCR; TCRdb has only the in-frame clones, and not every one. The sample comprises approximately 47,000 clones, nearly 95% of which are singletons, and roughly 0.5% rests with the top ten. The sample was CD4+ T cells from peripheral blood mononuclear cells, taken in the first trimester of pregnancy. The receptor source for this set is a female donor with multiple sclerosis, enrolled in a pregnancy study.

V is TRBV21-1 and J is TRBJ1-5; the D call of TRBD1 is as the table states it, not checked on the DNA. TRBV21-1 has pseudogene status. The CDR3 covers 17 residues. CDR3 DNA sequence: TGTGCCAGCAGCAAAGCTGGTCGAGGTCAGGGAAATCAGCCCCAGCATTTT. Protein: CASSKAGRGQGNQPQHF.

J is TRBJ2-1 and V is TRBV5-1, with D possibly matching TRBD2 (7 bases). The CDR3 loop spans 15 amino acids. The germline V gene encodes CDR1 SGHRS and CDR2 YFSETQ. Trimming removed 2 bases at V and 7 bases at J, with 16 bases between. The CDR3 DNA reads as TGCGCCAGCAGCTTTGACGGGGGGCGATCGAATGAGCAGTTCTTC. Its protein is CASSFDGGRSNEQFF.

This CDR3 is CASSLARGSNQPQHF. The CDR3 bases are TGTGCCAGCAGCTTAGCGCGGGGTAGCAATCAGCCCCAGCATTTT. The J gene is TRBJ1-5, the V gene TRBV7-8; D gene unclear. Deletions cut 0 bases from V and 0 bases from J, with 6 bases between. The CDR3 length is 15 residues. Germline assignment: CDR1 SGHVS and CDR2 FQNEAQ.

V and J are TRBV5-6 and TRBJ1-6; 7 bases fit TRBD1. Losses at the gene ends were 2 bases for V and 8 bases for J; bases not matched to a gene: 4. The CDR3 loop spans 14 amino acids. Germline V CDR1 and CDR2: SGHDT, YYEEEE. CDR3 DNA sequence: TGTGCCAGCAGCTTCCGACAGGGTTATTCACCCCTCCACTTT. This codes for CASSFRQGYSPLHF.

V and J are TRBV5-1 and TRBJ2-2; D is uncertain. Germline CDR1 SGHRS, CDR2 YFSETQ. Trimming cost V 4 bases and J 1 base, with 8 bases left between them. The CDR3 is made up of 14 amino acids. CDR3 nucleotide sequence: TGCGCCAGCAGCCCGTTCTTGAACACCGGGGAGCTGTTTTTT. Its protein is CASSPFLNTGELFF.

CDR3 nucleotides: TGTGCCAGCAGCTTGACTAGCGGGGGGAATGGAGATACGCAGTATTTT. This encodes CASSLTSGGNGDTQYF. The chain uses TRBV5-4 and TRBJ2-3; 12 bases line up with TRBD2. This CDR3 contains 16 residues. Germline V lookup: CDR1 SGHNT, CDR2 YYREEE (reference sequence). J was trimmed by 5 bases and V by 1 base; bases with no gene match: 5.

The chain combines TRBV13 with TRBJ1-2, with 7 bases lining up with TRBD1. Looked up from germline, CDR1 is PRHDT and CDR2 is FYEKMQ (reference sequence). J lost 4 bases, V lost 5 bases, and 7 bases had no gene match. CDR3 length: 14 residues. The CDR3 here is CASSGRTGSYGYTF. The CDR3 DNA reads TGTGCCAGCAGCGGAAGGACAGGCAGCTATGGCTACACCTTC.

This sequence joins TRBV7-9 and TRBJ2-3; 7 bases match TRBD2. Germline loops: CDR1 SEHNR, CDR2 FQNEAQ (reference sequence). CDR3 size: 16 residues. The ends lost 5 bases at V and 2 bases at J; junction bases unmatched: 10. CDR3 sequence (DNA): TGTGCCAGCAGCCCCCTCGGAGCGGGGATCACAGATACGCAGTATTTT. The encoded protein is CASSPLGAGITDTQYF.

A few counts support this clone. Other DNA sequences in this sample translate to the same CDR3. The rearrangement joins TRBV7-3 to TRBJ1-1, with unresolved D. Germline V gene sequence: CDR1 SGHTA, CDR2 FQGTGA. The V and J ends lost 2 bases and 1 base respectively, with 5 bases between them. The CDR3 runs 13 residues. The CDR3 protein is CASSLGQNTEAFF. The CDR3 DNA reads as TGTGCCAGCAGCTTAGGCCAGAACACTGAAGCTTTCTTT. Together with reference TRBV7-3 and TRBJ1-1, the CDR3 gives the full variable domain: GAGVSQTPSNKVTEKGKYVELRCDPISGHTALYWYRQSLGQGPEFLIYFQGTGAADDSGLPNDRFFAVRPEGSVSTLKIQRTERGDSAVYLCASSLGQNTEAFFGQGTRLTVV.

The rearrangement links TRBV19 to TRBJ2-1; a weak D match, TRBD1 (6 bases). V was shortened by 6 bases and J by 0 bases, with 12 bases between the two germline ends. CDR3 size: 15 residues. Germline assignment: CDR1 LNHDA and CDR2 SQIVND (reference sequence). The CDR3 reads CASRWTVTSYNEQFF. CDR3 nucleotides: TGTGCCAGTAGGTGGACAGTCACCTCCTACAATGAGCAGTTCTTC.

The chain links TRBV6-4 to TRBJ1-2, with unresolved D. CDR3 length equals 13 residues. Per the germline V gene, CDR1 is MRHNA and CDR2 is SNTAGT. V dropped 6 bases and J dropped 6 bases, with 14 bases sitting between them. This CDR3 is CASRSGNADGYTF. The CDR3 nucleotides read TGTGCCAGCAGATCGGGGAATGCTGATGGCTACACCTTC.

CDR3 residues: CASRPGTGGYGYTF. In DNA, the CDR3 is TGTGCCAGCAGACCCGGGACAGGGGGCTATGGCTACACCTTC. J is TRBJ1-2 and V is TRBV6-5; 11 bases match TRBD1. J lost 4 bases, V lost 6 bases, and 4 bases had no gene match. The CDR3 is 14 residues long. Germline CDR1 is MNHEY and CDR2 is SVGAGI.

The table lists this clone with a count of one. The rearrangement joins TRBV7-9 to TRBJ1-2; 9 bases are shared with TRBD1. Losses at the gene ends were 0 bases for V and 4 bases for J; bases not matched to a gene: 6. The CDR3 sequence is 16 residues long. The germline gives CDR1 SEHNR, CDR2 FQNEAQ (reference sequence). The CDR3 DNA sequence: TGTGCCAGCAGCTTAGCGGCGGGACAGGGCCTCTATGGCTACACCTTC. Amino acids: CASSLAAGQGLYGYTF.

J is TRBJ2-1 and V is TRBV7-9; 7 bases fit TRBD1. There are 14 residues in the CDR3. The V gene's germline CDR1 is SEHNR and CDR2 FQNEAQ (reference sequence). Trimming cost V 1 base and J 5 bases; bases outside gene matches: 2. Written as DNA, the CDR3 is TGTGCCAGCAGCTTAGGACAGGGAAACAATGAGCAGTTCTTC. It translates to CASSLGQGNNEQFF.

The CDR3 coding sequence is TGTGCCAGCAGTGAAGGTATTAGGGGGCCTGGAGGCAATCAGCCCCAGCATTTT. Its protein product is CASSEGIRGPGGNQPQHF. V usage is TRBV6-1 and J usage is TRBJ1-5; 7 bases align to TRBD1. Trimming cost V 1 base and J 2 bases; bases outside gene matches: 11. In germline, CDR1 is MNHNS, CDR2 SASEGT. CDR3 length: 18 residues.

This sequence joins TRBV5-5 and TRBJ2-1; D gene unclear. CDR1 is SGHKS and CDR2 is YYEKEE in the germline V gene (reference sequence). V dropped 0 bases and J dropped 9 bases, with 10 bases sitting between them. CDR3 length equals 13 residues. DNA for the CDR3: TGTGCCAGCAGCTTGGGGCCAATCTCTGAGCAGTTCTTC. Amino acids: CASSLGPISEQFF.

The gene calls are TRBV7-8 and TRBJ2-3, with 11 positions matching TRBD2. CDR3 length: 18 residues. Trimming removed 0 bases from V and 2 bases from J; junction bases left unmatched: 7. CDR1 and CDR2 (germline): SGHVS, FQNEAQ. In nucleotides, the CDR3 is TGTGCCAGCAGCTTAGCTAGCGGGGGGGTTGCAACCACAGATACGCAGTATTTT. Its protein product is CASSLASGGVATTDTQYF.

The chain carries TRBV15 and TRBJ2-5, with D perhaps matching TRBD1 (6 bases). Between the trimmed V and J ends, which lost 5 bases and 4 bases, there was a span of 17 bases. CDR3 size: 15 residues. Germline CDR1 and CDR2: LNHNV and YYDKDF (reference sequence). Here the CDR3 reads CATSRDTLGLETQYF. CDR3 bases: TGTGCCACCAGCCGGGACACTCTAGGACTAGAGACCCAGTACTTC.

The CDR3 sequence: CASSIPFSTNEKLFF. The CDR3 DNA sequence: TGTGCCAGTAGTATTCCCTTTTCAACTAATGAAAAACTGTTTTTT. The genes are TRBV19 and TRBJ1-4; D gene ambiguous. V shed 3 bases and J shed 0 bases, with 8 bases lying between them. Germline loops: CDR1 LNHDA, CDR2 SQIVND (reference sequence). The CDR3 has 15 residues.